This is a list of T cell receptor beta chains from one sample in a study of T cells after yellow fever vaccination. TCRdb reprocessed the 5' RACE reads via MiXCR and lists one record per CDR3 protein. In the table there are roughly 320,000 distinct CDR3 sequences, approximately 12% of which are singletons. The starting material was CD4+ T cells sorted from PBMCs, obtained 45 days after the yellow fever booster vaccination. These receptor sequences come from a man younger than 30 who received the YFV17D yellow fever vaccine. The CDR3 runs from the conserved cysteine through the conserved F or W. The D gene is left open where the match is weak. Some rows have no size entry. The others give once, few or many, or a class for an expanded clone.

- | TRBJ1-2 | TRBV10-3 | TRBD1 | TGTGCCACTACAGGGGTCTTGGGTGGCTACACCTTC | CATTGVLGGYTF
- | TRBJ2-1 | TRBV19 | - | TGTGCCAGTAGTACCCGGCTGGGGGGCACGAATGAGCAGTTCTTC | CASSTRLGGTNEQFF
many | TRBJ2-7 | TRBV12-3/TRBV12-4 | TRBD1 | TGTGCCAGCAGGCGGACAGGGGCACGGATGGGCGAGCAGTACTTC | CASRRTGARMGEQYF
- | TRBJ1-5 | TRBV3-1 | - | TGTGCCAGCAGCCAAGTCGTAGGGTACGGGCAGCCCCAGCATTTT | CASSQVVGYGQPQHF
- | TRBJ1-4 | TRBV3-1 | - | TGTGCCAGCAGCGAGAGACAGACAGCAACTAATGAAAAACTGTTTTTT | CASSERQTATNEKLFF
many | TRBJ1-3 | TRBV5-6 | - | TGTGCCAGCAGCTTGGAGAGCTCTGGAAACACCATATATTTT | CASSLESSGNTIYF
- | TRBJ2-5 | TRBV7-2 | - | TGTGCCAGCAGCTTATATCCGGGAGAGACCCAGTACTTC | CASSLYPGETQYF
many | TRBJ1-4 | TRBV7-2 | - | TGTGCCAGCAGCTTAGGGGGGTCTAATGAAAAACTGTTTTTT | CASSLGGSNEKLFF
- | TRBJ1-5 | TRBV6-2/TRBV6-3 | - | TGTGCCAGTCAAGGAACAGCAAGAAATCAGCCCCAGCATTTT | CASQGTARNQPQHF
- | TRBJ1-2 | TRBV6-1 | - | TGTGCCAGCAAGTGGTCAGGGGCGCGAGGCTACACCTTC | CASKWSGARGYTF
many | TRBJ1-3 | TRBV4-2 | - | TGTGCCAGCAGCCAAGATCGAGTCGACTTCTCTGGAAACACCATATATTTT | CASSQDRVDFSGNTIYF